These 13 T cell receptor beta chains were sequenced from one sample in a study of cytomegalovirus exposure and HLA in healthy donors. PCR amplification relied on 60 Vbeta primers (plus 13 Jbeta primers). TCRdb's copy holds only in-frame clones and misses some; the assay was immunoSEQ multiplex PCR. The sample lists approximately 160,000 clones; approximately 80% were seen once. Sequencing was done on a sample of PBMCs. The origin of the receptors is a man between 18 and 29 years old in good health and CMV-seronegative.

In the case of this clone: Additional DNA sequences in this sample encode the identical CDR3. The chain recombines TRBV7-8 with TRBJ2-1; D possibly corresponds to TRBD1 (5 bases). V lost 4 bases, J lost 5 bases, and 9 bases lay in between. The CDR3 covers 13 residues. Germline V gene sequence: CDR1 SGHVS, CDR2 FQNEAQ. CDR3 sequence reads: CASSSDRHNEQFF. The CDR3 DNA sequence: TGTGCCAGCAGCTCCGACAGACACAATGAGCAGTTCTTC.

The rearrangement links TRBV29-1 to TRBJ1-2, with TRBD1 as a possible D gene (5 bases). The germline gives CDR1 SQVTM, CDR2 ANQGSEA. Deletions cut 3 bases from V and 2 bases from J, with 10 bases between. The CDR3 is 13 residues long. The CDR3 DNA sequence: TGCAGCGTTGAGGGGGGGAGAAACTATGGCTACACCTTC. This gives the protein CSVEGGRNYGYTF.

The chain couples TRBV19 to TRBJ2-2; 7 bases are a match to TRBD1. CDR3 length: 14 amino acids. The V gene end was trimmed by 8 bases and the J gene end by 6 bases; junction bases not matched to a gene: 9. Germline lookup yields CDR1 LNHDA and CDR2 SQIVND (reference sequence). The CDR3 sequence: CASDRTGRPGELFF. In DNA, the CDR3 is TGTGCCAGTGATAGGACAGGTCGCCCCGGGGAGCTGTTTTTT.

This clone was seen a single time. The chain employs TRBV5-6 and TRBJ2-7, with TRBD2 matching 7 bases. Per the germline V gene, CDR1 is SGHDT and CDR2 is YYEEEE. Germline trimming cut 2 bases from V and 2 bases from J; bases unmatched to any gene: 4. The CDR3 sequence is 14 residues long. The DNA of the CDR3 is TGTGCCAGCAGCTTTCGGACTAGGGCCTACGAGCAGTACTTC. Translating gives CASSFRTRAYEQYF. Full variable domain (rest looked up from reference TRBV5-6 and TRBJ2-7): DAGVTQSPTHLIKTRGQQVTLRCSPKSGHDTVSWYQQALGQGPQFIFQYYEEEERQRGNFPDRFSGHQFPNYSSELNVNALLLGDSALYLCASSFRTRAYEQYFGPGTRLTVT.

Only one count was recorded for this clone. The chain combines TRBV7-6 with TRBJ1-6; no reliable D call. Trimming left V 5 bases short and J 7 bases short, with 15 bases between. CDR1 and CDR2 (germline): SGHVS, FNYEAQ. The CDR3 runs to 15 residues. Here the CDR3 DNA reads TGTGCCAGCAGCCGGGCGGAGGGTCCGAATTCACCCCTCCACTTT. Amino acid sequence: CASSRAEGPNSPLHF.

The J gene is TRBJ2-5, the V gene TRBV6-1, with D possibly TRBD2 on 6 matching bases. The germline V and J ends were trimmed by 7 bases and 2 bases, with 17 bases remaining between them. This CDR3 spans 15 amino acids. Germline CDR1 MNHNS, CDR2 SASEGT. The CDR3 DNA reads TGTGCCAGCACAGGTGGGATGGAGGGTCAAGAGACCCAGTACTTC. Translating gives CASTGGMEGQETQYF.

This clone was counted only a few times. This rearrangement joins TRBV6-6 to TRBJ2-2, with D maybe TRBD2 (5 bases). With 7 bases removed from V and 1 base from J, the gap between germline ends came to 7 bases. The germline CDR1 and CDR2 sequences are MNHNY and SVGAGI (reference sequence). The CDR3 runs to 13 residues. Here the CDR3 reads CASTRGNTGELFF. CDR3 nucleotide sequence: TGTGCCAGCACCCGGGGGAACACCGGGGAGCTGTTTTTT.

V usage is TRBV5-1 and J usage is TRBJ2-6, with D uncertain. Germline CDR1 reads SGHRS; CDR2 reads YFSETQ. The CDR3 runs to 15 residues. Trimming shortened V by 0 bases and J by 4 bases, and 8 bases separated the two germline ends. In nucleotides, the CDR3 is TGCGCCAGCAGCTTGGAAAACTCCGGGGCCAACGTCCTGACTTTC. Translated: CASSLENSGANVLTF.

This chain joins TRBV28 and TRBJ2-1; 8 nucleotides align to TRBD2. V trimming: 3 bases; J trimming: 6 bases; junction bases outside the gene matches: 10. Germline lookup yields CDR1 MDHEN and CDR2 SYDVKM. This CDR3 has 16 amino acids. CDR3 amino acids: CASSLFTGRAGNEQFF. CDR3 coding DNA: TGTGCCAGCAGTTTGTTTACCGGGAGGGCAGGCAATGAGCAGTTCTTC.

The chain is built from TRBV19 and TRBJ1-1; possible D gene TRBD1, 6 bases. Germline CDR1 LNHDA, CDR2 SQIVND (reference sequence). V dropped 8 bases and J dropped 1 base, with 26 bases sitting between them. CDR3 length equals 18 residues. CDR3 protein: CASHISGPRGGRNTEAFF. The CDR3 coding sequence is TGTGCCAGTCATATCTCCGGGCCTAGGGGGGGCCGGAACACTGAAGCTTTCTTT. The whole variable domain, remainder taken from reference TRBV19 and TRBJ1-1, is DGGITQSPKYLFRKEGQNVTLSCEQNLNHDAMYWYRQDPGQGLRLIYYSQIVNDFQKGDIAEGYSVSREKKESFPLTVTSAQKNPTAFYLCASHISGPRGGRNTEAFFGQGTRLTVV.

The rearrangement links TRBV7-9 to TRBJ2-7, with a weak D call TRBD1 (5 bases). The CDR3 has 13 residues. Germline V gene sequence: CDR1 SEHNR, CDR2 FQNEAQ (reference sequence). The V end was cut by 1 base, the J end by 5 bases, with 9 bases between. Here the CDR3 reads CASSLGTRDEQYF. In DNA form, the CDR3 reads TGTGCCAGCAGCTTAGGCACCAGGGACGAGCAGTACTTC.

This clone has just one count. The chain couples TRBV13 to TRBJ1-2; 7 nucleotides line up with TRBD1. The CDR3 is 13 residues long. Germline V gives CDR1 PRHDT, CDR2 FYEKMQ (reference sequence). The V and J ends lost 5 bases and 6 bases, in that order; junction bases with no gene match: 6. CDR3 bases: TGTGCCAGCAGCCCCGGGACAGATGATGGCTACACCTTC. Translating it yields CASSPGTDDGYTF. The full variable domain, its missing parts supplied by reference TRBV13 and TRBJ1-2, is AAGVIQSPRHLIKEKRETATLKCYPIPRHDTVYWYQQGPGQDPQFLISFYEKMQSDKGSIPDRFSAQQFSDYHSELNMSSLELGDSALYFCASSPGTDDGYTFGSGTRLTVV.

The DNA of the CDR3 is TGTGCCAGCAGGACAGACAGGGCCTCCGGGGAGCTGTTTTTT. Its protein is CASRTDRASGELFF. The rearrangement joins TRBV6-1 to TRBJ2-2; 7 positions match TRBD1. Per germline, CDR1 MNHNS and CDR2 SASEGT. The V segment lost 6 bases and the J segment 6 bases; nucleotides outside the gene matches: 7. The CDR3 length is 14 residues.